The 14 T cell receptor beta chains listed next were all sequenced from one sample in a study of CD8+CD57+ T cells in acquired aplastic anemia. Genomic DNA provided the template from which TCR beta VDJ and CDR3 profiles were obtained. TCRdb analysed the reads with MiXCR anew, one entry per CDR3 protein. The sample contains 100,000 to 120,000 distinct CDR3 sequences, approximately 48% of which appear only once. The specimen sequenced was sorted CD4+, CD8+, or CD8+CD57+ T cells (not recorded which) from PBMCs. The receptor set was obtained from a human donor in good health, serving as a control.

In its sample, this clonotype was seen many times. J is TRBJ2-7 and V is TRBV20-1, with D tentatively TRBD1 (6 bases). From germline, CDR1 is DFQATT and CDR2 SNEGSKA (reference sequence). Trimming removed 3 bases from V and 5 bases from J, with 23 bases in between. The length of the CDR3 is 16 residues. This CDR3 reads CSARGSSETGYNEQYF. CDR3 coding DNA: TGCAGTGCTAGGGGCTCTAGTGAGACAGGCTACAACGAGCAGTACTTC.

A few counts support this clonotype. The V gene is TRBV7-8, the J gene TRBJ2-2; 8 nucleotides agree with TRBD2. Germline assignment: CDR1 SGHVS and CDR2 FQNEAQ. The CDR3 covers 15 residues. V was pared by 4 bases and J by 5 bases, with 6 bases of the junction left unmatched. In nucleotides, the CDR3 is TGTGCCAGCAGCTCAAGCGGGAGAGGGACCGGGGAGCTGTTTTTT. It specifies CASSSSGRGTGELFF.

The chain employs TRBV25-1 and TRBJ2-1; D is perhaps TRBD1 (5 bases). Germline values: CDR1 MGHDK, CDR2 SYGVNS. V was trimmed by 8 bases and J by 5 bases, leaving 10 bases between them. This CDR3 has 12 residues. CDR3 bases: TGTGCCAGCGATGGACAAAACAATGAGCAGTTCTTC. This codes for CASDGQNNEQFF.

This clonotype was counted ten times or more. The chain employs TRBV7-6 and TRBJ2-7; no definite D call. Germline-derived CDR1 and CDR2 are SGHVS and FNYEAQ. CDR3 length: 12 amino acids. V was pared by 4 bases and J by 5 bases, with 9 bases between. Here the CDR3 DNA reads TGTGCCAGCAGCTATAGCCCGGACGAGCAGTACTTC. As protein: CASSYSPDEQYF.

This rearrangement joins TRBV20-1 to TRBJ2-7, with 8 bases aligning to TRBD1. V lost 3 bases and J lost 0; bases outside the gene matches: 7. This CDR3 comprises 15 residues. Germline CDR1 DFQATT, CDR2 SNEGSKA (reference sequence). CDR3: CSARPGQAFSYEQYF. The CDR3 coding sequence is TGCAGTGCTAGGCCGGGACAGGCGTTCTCCTACGAGCAGTACTTC.

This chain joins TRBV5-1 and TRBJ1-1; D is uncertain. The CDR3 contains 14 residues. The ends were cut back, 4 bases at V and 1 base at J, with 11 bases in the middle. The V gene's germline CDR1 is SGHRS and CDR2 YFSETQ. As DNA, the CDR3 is TGCGCCAGCAGCCTGCCACATCAGAACACTGAAGCTTTCTTT. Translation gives CASSLPHQNTEAFF.

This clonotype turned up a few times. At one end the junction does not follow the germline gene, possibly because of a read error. The DNA of the CDR3 is TGTGCCTGGAGTGTTGGTACCAACTATGGCTACATCTTC. Translation: CAWSVGTNYGYIF. The chain combines TRBV30 with TRBJ1-2; the D is unclear. Germline V gene lookup returns CDR1 GTSNPN and CDR2 SVGIG (reference sequence). The CDR3 sequence is 13 residues long.

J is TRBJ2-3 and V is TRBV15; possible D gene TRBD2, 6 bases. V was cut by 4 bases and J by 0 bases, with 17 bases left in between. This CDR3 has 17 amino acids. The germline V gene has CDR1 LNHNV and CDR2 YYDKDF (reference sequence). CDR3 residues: CATSILWAEGSTDTQYF. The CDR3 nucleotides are TGTGCCACCAGCATCCTATGGGCGGAGGGAAGCACAGATACGCAGTATTTT.

Here the CDR3 reads CASSGRREAFF. The CDR3 DNA reads as TGTGCCAGCAGTGGACGGCGAGAAGCTTTCTTT. The V gene is TRBV2, the J gene TRBJ1-1; D is ambiguous. Trimming took off 4 bases at V and 8 bases at J, with 8 bases between the two ends. The CDR3 totals 11 residues. CDR1 and CDR2 (germline): SNHLY, FYNNEI.

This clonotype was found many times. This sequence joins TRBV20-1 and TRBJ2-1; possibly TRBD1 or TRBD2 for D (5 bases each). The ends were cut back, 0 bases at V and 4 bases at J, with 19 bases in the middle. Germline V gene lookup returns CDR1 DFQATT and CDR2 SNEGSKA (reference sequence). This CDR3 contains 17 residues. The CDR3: CSARERGFEGPYNEQFF. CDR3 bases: TGCAGTGCTAGAGAGAGGGGTTTCGAGGGGCCATACAATGAGCAGTTCTTC.

CDR3: CASSGAGTGVYGYTF. CDR3 DNA: TGTGCCAGCAGTGGTGCCGGGACAGGGGTCTATGGCTACACCTTC. The chain carries TRBV25-1 and TRBJ1-2, with 10 bases that match TRBD1. V trimming: 4 bases; J trimming: 4 bases; junction bases outside the gene matches: 6. Germline lookup yields CDR1 MGHDK and CDR2 SYGVNS. The CDR3 runs 15 residues.

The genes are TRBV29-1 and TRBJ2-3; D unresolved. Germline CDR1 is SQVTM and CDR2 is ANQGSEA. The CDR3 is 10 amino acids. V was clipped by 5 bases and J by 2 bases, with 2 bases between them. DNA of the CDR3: TGCAGCGTTTTCACAGATACGCAGTATTTT. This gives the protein CSVFTDTQYF.

The CDR3 DNA is TGTGCCAGCACCGGACAGGGTTATAATTCACCCCTCCACTTT. It yields the protein CASTGQGYNSPLHF. The rearrangement joins TRBV2 to TRBJ1-6; 8 bases are a match to TRBD1. Germline CDR1 SNHLY, CDR2 FYNNEI. V was pared by 7 bases and J by 4 bases, with 3 bases of the junction left unmatched. The CDR3 is 14 amino acids.

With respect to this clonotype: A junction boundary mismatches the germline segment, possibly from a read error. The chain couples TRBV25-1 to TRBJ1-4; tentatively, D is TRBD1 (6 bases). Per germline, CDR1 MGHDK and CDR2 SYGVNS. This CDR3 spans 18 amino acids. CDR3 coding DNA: TGTGCCAGCAGTGAATATGGGGCAGGGGATACTTCTAAAGAAAAACTGTTTTTT. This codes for CASSEYGAGDTSKEKLFF.